This T cell receptor (beta chain) appears in the sequencing data of a study of cytomegalovirus exposure and HLA in healthy donors. The CDR3 is 19 amino acids. The V end lost 4 bases, the J end lost 0 bases, and 22 bases lay between the germline ends. CDR1 and CDR2 (germline): MNHNS, SASEGT. PCR was performed using 60 Vbeta and 13 Jbeta primers. TCRdb's copy holds only in-frame clones and misses some; the assay was immunoSEQ multiplex PCR. The data show 85,000 to 100,000 clones, with about 80% seen just once and just over 0.75% held by the top ten. The rearrangement uses TRBV6-1 and TRBJ1-3, with D possibly being TRBD1 (5 bases). Sequencing was carried out using PBMCs. The TCR comes from a woman aged 55-75 years in good health and CMV-seronegative. The CDR3 loop is CASSAITGTHTRSGNTIYF. The CDR3 DNA reads TGTGCCAGCAGTGCCATCACAGGTACCCACACCCGCTCTGGAAACACCATATATTTT.